This TCR beta chain comes out of a study of T cells expressing NK-cell markers. Whole-study context: Researchers got TCR beta repertoires out of sorted CD3+CD56+NKG2C+, CD3+CD56+NKG2C- and CD3+CD56-NKG2C+ T cells. In the group of eight sequenced donors, seven were HCMV-seropositive and one was seronegative.

The CDR3 length is 15 residues. Germline CDR1 is SGHVS and CDR2 is FQNEAQ. Synthesis of TCR beta cDNA relied on 5'RACE template switching carrying UMIs. TCRdb re-called the 5' RACE reads and catalogs CDR3 proteins one per entry, DNA excluded. This repertoire includes about 300,000 distinct CDR3 sequences. This rearrangement joins TRBV7-8 to TRBJ2-7; the D call from TCRdb, TRBD2, cannot be confirmed without DNA. The clonotype originates from a woman between 18 and 69 years old in good health. The specimen was blood T cells: a sorted CD56 or NKG2C T cell subset, CD4+ or CD8+ T cells, or bulk PBMC T cells (not recorded which). This CDR3 reads CASSLVLAGGWQQYF.